This TCR beta chain came from a study of T cell responses to AZD1222 COVID-19 vaccine. Study-level findings and limits: Among the donors, most were white British and more were female, and clonal diversity was possibly underestimated. Baseline seropositivity occurred in only a handful of AZD1222 recipients. Receipt of two AZD1222 doses was followed by a rise in Spike-specific TCR breadth and depth.

CDR1 is SGHAT and CDR2 is FQNNGV in the germline V gene. Trimming stripped 1 base from V and 6 bases from J, with 3 bases between. This CDR3 contains 12 residues. A note on this clone: Its antigen is currently unknown.

TCRdb's table, derived via immunoSEQ multiplex PCR, lists solely in-frame clones and lacks some. The sample has roughly 120,000 clones, about 94% seen once. V and J are TRBV11-2 and TRBJ2-2; D is unclear. This receptor was identified in an adult who received the AZD1222 COVID-19 vaccine. The sample was peripheral blood, taken 28 days after the second AZD1222 dose. The CDR3 loop is CASSLVAGELFF. In DNA form, the CDR3 reads TGTGCCAGCAGCTTAGTTGCCGGGGAGCTGTTTTTT.